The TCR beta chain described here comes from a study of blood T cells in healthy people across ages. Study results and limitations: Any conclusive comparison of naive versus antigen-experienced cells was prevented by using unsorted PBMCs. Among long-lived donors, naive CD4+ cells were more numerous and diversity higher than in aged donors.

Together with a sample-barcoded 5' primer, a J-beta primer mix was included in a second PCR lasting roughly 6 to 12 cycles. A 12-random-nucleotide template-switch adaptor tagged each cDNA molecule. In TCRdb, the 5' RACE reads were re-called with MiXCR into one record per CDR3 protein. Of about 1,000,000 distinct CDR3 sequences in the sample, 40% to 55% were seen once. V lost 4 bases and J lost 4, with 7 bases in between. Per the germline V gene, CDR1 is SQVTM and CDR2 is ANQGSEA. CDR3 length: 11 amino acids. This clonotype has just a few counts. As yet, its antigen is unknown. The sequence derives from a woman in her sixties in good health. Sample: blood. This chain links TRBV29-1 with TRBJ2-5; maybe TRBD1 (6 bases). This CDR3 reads CSVAQGETQYF. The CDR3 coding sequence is TGCAGCGTTGCACAGGGAGAGACCCAGTACTTC.